Shown below are 3 T cell receptor beta chains from a single sample sequenced in a study of T cells of healthy individuals. TCRdb ran MiXCR on the 5' RACE reads and lists one entry per CDR3 protein. Of about 41,000 distinct CDR3 sequences detected, 3.5% to 5.5% appear once; the ten largest clones hold more than 8%. Every receptor here comes from a human donor in good health.

This clonotype was recorded many times. The rearrangement links TRBV30 to TRBJ1-2; D remains ambiguous. Trimming removed 1 base at V and 8 bases at J, with 11 bases between. The CDR3 runs 12 residues. Germline CDR1 and CDR2: GTSNPN and SVGIG (reference sequence). CDR3 DNA sequence: TGTGCCTGGAGTGGGAGCACCACGGGCTACACCTTC. Amino acid sequence: CAWSGSTTGYTF.

There are many counts of this clonotype. J is TRBJ1-4 and V is TRBV7-6; tentatively, D is TRBD1 (6 bases). Deletions cut 2 bases from V and 7 bases from J, with 11 bases between. This CDR3 region has 14 residues. CDR1 SGHVS and CDR2 FNYEAQ come from the germline V gene. The CDR3 region is CASSLSRGSEKLFF. In DNA form, the CDR3 reads TGTGCCAGCAGCTTAAGCAGGGGAAGTGAAAAACTGTTTTTT.

Many counts were recorded for this clonotype. The V and J genes are TRBV7-2 and TRBJ2-7; 7 nucleotides align to TRBD2. The V and J ends lost 5 bases and 3 bases, in that order; junction bases with no gene match: 4. Germline CDR1 and CDR2: SGHTA and FQGNSA. The length of the CDR3 is 13 residues. The CDR3 sequence is CASSGPSGYEQYF. For the CDR3, the DNA is TGTGCCAGCAGCGGCCCTAGCGGCTACGAGCAGTACTTC. The full variable domain, with the rest looked up from reference TRBV7-2 and TRBJ2-7, is GAGVSQSPSNKVTEKGKDVELRCDPISGHTALYWYRQSLGQGLEFLIYFQGNSAPDKSGLPSDRFSAERTGGSVSTLTIQRTQQEDSAVYLCASSGPSGYEQYFGPGTRLTVT.